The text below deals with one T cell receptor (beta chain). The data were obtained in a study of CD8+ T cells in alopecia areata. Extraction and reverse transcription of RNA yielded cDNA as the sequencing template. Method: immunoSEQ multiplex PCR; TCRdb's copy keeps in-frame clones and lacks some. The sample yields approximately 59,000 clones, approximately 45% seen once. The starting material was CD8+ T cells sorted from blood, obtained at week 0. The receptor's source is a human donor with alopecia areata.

The chain's CDR3 is CASSLVGRGNSYEQYF. CDR3 DNA sequence: TGCGCCAGCAGCTTGGTAGGCAGGGGGAACTCCTACGAGCAGTACTTC. The rearrangement joins TRBV5-1 to TRBJ2-7, with 7 bases fitting TRBD1. The germline V gene has CDR1 SGHRS and CDR2 YFSETQ. Trimming removed 0 bases from V and 0 bases from J; junction bases left unmatched: 6. This CDR3 is 16 amino acids long. Drawing the rest from reference TRBV5-1 and TRBJ2-7, the complete variable domain is KAGVTQTPRYLIKTRGQQVTLSCSPISGHRSVSWYQQTPGQGLQFLFEYFSETQRNKGNFPGRFSGRQFSNSRSEMNVSTLELGDSALYLCASSLVGRGNSYEQYFGPGTRLTVT.